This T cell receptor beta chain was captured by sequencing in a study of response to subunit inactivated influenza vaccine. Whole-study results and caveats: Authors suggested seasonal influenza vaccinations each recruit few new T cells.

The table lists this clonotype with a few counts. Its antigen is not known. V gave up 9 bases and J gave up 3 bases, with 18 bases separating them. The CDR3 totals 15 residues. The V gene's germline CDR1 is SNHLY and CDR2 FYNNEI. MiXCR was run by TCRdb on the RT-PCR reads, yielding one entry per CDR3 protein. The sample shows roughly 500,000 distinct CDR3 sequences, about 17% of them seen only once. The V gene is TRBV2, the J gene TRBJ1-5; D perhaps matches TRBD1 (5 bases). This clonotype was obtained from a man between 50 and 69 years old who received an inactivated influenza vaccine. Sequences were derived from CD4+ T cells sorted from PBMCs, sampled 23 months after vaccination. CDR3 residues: CASRLRGYTNQPQHF. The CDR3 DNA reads TGTGCCAGTCGATTACGGGGGTACACCAATCAGCCCCAGCATTTT.